This passage covers 11 T cell receptor beta chains from one sample sequenced in a study of blood T cell repertoires in COVID-19. The repertoire was sequenced with immunoSEQ multiplex PCR; TCRdb's copy has only in-frame clones and lacks some. The sample lists roughly 330,000 clones; around 87% were seen once. Material for sequencing was PBMCs or T cells enriched from blood (not recorded which). These receptors were collected from a woman aged 30 to 39 who had recovered from COVID-19.

This chain links TRBV4-1 with TRBJ1-6; D may be TRBD1 (5 bases). The V gene lost 2 bases and the J gene lost 9 bases, with 17 bases spanning the gap. The CDR3 runs 16 residues. The germline V gene has CDR1 MGHRA and CDR2 YSYEKL. DNA for the CDR3: TGCGCCAGCAGCCAATTCCTGAGTGTCAGGGCTTCACCCCTCCACTTT. Amino acid sequence: CASSQFLSVRASPLHF.

This clone occurred a few times. V is TRBV6-4 and J is TRBJ1-2, with TRBD1 identical over 9 bases. CDR1 and CDR2 from the germline V gene are MRHNA and SNTAGT. The CDR3 is 15 amino acids. With 2 bases clipped from V and 7 bases from J, the junction kept 8 bases outside the gene matches. CDR3 DNA sequence: TGTGCCAGCAGTGACACCGGACAGGGGCTTGGTGGCTACACCTTC. Its translation: CASSDTGQGLGGYTF.

The rearrangement joins TRBV5-4 to TRBJ2-3, with 15 positions matching TRBD2. The length of the CDR3 is 17 residues. Germline values: CDR1 SGHNT, CDR2 YYREEE (reference sequence). J gave up 2 bases and V 4 bases, and 5 bases lay outside the gene matches. This CDR3 is CASSLGLAGGHTDTQYF. In DNA, the CDR3 is TGTGCCAGCAGCCTTGGACTAGCGGGGGGGCACACAGATACGCAGTATTTT.

CDR3 coding DNA: TGTGCCAGTAGTATTCGCGTGGCAGGCCGAATTAACACTGAAGCTTTCTTT. Protein: CASSIRVAGRINTEAFF. The chain recombines TRBV19 with TRBJ1-1, with unresolved D. V shed 3 bases and J shed 2 bases, with 19 bases lying between them. This CDR3 comprises 17 residues. Per germline, CDR1 LNHDA and CDR2 SQIVND (reference sequence).

This sequence joins TRBV21-1 and TRBJ2-5; the DNA was not compared with TRBD2, the D call given in the table. TRBV21-1 is labeled a pseudogene. The CDR3 loop spans 13 amino acids. CDR3 sequence (DNA): TGTGCCAGCCCTTCCCCGGTCCGGGAGACCCAGTACTTC. This gives the protein CASPSPVRETQYF.

The rearrangement joins TRBV10-3 to TRBJ1-2, with 9 bases that match TRBD1. The CDR3 is made up of 17 amino acids. The ends lost 0 bases at V and 6 bases at J; junction bases unmatched: 11. The germline V gene encodes CDR1 ENHRY and CDR2 SYGVKD. The chain's CDR3 is CAISESETGGRGDGYTF. The CDR3 DNA reads TGTGCCATCAGTGAGTCAGAGACAGGGGGGAGAGGGGATGGCTACACCTTC.

The rearrangement links TRBV9 to TRBJ2-2; TRBD2 is a possible D gene (6 bases). V was clipped by 0 bases and J by 4 bases, with 10 bases between them. The germline V gene has CDR1 SGDLS and CDR2 YYNGEE. There are 15 residues in the CDR3. The CDR3 loop reads CASSVVAGPTGELFF. In DNA form, the CDR3 reads TGTGCCAGCAGCGTAGTGGCGGGGCCCACCGGGGAGCTGTTTTTT.

The chain couples TRBV18 to TRBJ1-2, with D perhaps matching TRBD1 (6 bases). Germline V gives CDR1 KGHSH, CDR2 LQKENI. The V and J ends lost 3 bases and 7 bases respectively, with 18 bases between them. The CDR3 extends over 15 amino acids. In nucleotides, the CDR3 is TGTGCCAGCTCACCGAAATTAAGAAAACAGGGTGGCTACACCTTC. Amino acid sequence: CASSPKLRKQGGYTF.

This clone has a handful of counts. This chain joins TRBV6-1 and TRBJ2-3, with 7 nucleotides matching TRBD1. The CDR3 runs 17 residues. The junction had 10 bases not matched to a gene; V was cut back by 4 bases and J by 0 bases. CDR1 and CDR2 from the germline V gene are MNHNS and SASEGT. The CDR3: CASSGQGPFPSTDTQYF. CDR3 DNA: TGTGCCAGCAGTGGACAGGGTCCCTTCCCAAGCACAGATACGCAGTATTTT.

The chain joins TRBV3-1 (or the pseudogene TRBV3-2) to TRBJ2-1; D is undetermined. Trimming pared 3 bases from V and 4 bases from J, leaving 7 bases between. The germline V gene has CDR1 LGHDT and CDR2 YNNKEL (reference sequence). This CDR3 has 13 amino acids. The CDR3 coding sequence is TGTGCCAGCAGCCACCCCCCTTACAATGAGCAGTTCTTC. Amino acids: CASSHPPYNEQFF.

This clone showed up just once. The chain is built from TRBV20-1 and TRBJ1-4; D is undetermined. Per the germline V gene, CDR1 is DFQATT and CDR2 is SNEGSKA (reference sequence). V lost 3 bases and J 8 bases, leaving 4 bases between the germline ends. The CDR3 has 10 residues. The CDR3 loop reads CSASAEKLFF. CDR3 bases: TGCAGTGCTAGCGCGGAAAAACTGTTTTTT.